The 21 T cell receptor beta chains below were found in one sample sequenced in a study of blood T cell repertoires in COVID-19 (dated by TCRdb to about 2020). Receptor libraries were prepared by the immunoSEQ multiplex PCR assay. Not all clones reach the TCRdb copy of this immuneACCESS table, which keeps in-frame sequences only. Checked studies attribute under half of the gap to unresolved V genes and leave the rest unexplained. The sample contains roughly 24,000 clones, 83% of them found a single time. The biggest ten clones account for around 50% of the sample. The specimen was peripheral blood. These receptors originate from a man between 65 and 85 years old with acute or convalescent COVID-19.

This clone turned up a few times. The chain's CDR3 is CASSGQSESYEQYF. CDR3 nucleotide sequence: TGTGCCAGCTCAGGGCAAAGTGAAAGCTACGAGCAGTACTTC. V is TRBV18 and J is TRBJ2-7, with no clear D. Trimming removed 5 bases from V and 3 bases from J, with 14 bases in between. CDR3 size: 14 residues. Looked up from germline, CDR1 is KGHSH and CDR2 is LQKENI.

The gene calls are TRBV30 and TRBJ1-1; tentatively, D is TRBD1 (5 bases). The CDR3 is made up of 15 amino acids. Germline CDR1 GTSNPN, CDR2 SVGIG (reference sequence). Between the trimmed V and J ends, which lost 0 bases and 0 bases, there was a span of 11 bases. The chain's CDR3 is CAWSVDSVMNTEAFF. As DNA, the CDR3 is TGTGCCTGGAGTGTAGACAGCGTGATGAACACTGAAGCTTTCTTT.

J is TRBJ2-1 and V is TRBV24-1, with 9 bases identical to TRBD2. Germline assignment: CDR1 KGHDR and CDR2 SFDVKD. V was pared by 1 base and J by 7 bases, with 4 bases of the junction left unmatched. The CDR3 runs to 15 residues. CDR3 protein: CATSDFLAGINEQFF. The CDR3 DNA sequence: TGTGCCACCAGTGATTTTCTAGCGGGAATTAATGAGCAGTTCTTC.

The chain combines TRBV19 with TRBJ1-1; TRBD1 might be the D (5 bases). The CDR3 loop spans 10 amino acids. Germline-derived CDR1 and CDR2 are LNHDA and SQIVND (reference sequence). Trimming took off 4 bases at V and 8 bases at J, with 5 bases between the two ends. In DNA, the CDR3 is TGTGCCAGTAGTAACAGGGAAGCTTTCTTT. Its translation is CASSNREAFF.

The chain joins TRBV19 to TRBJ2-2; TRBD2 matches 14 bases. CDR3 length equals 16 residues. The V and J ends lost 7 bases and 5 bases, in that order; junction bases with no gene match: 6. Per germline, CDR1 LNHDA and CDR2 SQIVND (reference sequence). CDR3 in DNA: TGTGCCAGTACCGGGTGGACTAGCGGGAGGACCGGGGAGCTGTTTTTT. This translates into CASTGWTSGRTGELFF.

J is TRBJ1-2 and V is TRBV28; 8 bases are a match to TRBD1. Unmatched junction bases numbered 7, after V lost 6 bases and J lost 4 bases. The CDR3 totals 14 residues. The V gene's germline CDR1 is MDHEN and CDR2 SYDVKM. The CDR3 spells CASRTGQGAYGYTF. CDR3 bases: TGTGCCAGCAGAACTGGACAGGGAGCCTATGGCTACACCTTC.

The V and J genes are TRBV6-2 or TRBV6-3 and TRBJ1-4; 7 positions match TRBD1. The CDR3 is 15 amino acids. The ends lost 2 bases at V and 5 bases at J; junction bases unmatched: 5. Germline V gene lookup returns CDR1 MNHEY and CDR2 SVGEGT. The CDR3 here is CASSYGTEANEKLFF. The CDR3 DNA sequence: TGTGCCAGCAGTTACGGGACAGAGGCCAATGAAAAACTGTTTTTT.

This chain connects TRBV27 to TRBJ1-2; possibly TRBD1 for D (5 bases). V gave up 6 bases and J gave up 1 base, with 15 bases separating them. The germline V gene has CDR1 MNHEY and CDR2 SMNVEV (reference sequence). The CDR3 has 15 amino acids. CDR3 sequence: CASSPGQGDNYGYTF. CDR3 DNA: TGTGCCAGCAGCCCAGGGCAGGGTGATAACTATGGCTACACCTTC.

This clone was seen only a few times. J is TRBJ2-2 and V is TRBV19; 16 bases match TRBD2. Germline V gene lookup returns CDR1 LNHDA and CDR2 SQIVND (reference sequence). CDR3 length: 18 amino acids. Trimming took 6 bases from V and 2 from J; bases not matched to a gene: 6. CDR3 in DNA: TGTGCCAGTAGACCGGGACTAGCGGGGGGGTCCAACACCGGGGAGCTGTTTTTT. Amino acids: CASRPGLAGGSNTGELFF. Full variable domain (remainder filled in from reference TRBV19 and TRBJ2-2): DGGITQSPKYLFRKEGQNVTLSCEQNLNHDAMYWYRQDPGQGLRLIYYSQIVNDFQKGDIAEGYSVSREKKESFPLTVTSAQKNPTAFYLCASRPGLAGGSNTGELFFGEGSRLTVL.

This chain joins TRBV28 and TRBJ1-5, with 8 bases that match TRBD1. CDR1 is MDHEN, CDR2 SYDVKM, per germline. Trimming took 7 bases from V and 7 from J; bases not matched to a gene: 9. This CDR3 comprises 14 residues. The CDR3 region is CASNQGASGQPQHF. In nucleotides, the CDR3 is TGTGCCAGCAACCAGGGGGCGTCTGGCCAGCCCCAGCATTTT. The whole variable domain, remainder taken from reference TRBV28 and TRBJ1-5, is DVKVTQSSRYLVKRTGEKVFLECVQDMDHENMFWYRQDPGLGLRLIYFSYDVKMKEKGDIPEGYSVSREKKERFSLILESASTNQTSMYLCASNQGASGQPQHFGDGTRLSIL.

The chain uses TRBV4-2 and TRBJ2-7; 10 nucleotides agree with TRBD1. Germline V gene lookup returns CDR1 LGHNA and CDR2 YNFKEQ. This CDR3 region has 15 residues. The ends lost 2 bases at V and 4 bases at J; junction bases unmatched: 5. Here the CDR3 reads CASSQNTGQGYEQYF. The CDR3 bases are TGTGCCAGCAGCCAAAACACGGGACAGGGGTACGAGCAGTACTTC.

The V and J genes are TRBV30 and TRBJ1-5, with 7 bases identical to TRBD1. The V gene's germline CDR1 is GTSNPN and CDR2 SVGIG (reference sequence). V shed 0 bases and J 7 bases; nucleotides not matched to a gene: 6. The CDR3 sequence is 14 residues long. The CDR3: CAWSVWGQRQPQHF. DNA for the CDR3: TGTGCCTGGAGTGTATGGGGACAGCGGCAGCCCCAGCATTTT.

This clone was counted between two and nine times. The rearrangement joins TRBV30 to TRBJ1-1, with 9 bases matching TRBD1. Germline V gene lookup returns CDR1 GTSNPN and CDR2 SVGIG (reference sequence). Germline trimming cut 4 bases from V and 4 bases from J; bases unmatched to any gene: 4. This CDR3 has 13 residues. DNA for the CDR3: TGTGCCTGGACCCGGGACAGGGCCACTGAAGCTTTCTTT. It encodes CAWTRDRATEAFF.

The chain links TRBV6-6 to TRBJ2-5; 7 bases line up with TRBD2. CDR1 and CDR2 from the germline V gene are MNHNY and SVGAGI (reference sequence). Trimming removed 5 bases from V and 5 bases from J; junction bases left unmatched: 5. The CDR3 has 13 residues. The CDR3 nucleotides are TGTGCCAGCAGTGCGCAGGGAGGGGAGACCCAGTACTTC. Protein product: CASSAQGGETQYF.

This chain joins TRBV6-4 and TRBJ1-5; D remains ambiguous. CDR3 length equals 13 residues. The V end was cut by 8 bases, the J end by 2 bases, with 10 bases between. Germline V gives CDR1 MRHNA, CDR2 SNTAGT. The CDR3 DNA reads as TGTGCCAGCGCCCCCCGGGGCAATCAGCCCCAGCATTTT. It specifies CASAPRGNQPQHF.

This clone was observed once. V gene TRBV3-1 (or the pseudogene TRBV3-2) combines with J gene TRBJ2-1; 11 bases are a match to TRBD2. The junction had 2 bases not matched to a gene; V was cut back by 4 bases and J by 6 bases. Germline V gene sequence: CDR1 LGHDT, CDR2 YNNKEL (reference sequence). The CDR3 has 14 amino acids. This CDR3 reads CASSLAGGPNEQFF. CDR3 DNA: TGTGCCAGCAGCCTAGCGGGGGGGCCCAATGAGCAGTTCTTC.

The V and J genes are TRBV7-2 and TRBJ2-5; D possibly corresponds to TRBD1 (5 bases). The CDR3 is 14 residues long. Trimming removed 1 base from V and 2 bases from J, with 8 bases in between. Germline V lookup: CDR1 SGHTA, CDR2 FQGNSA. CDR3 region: CASSLGSGQETQYF. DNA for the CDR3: TGTGCCAGCAGCTTAGGTTCAGGGCAAGAGACCCAGTACTTC.

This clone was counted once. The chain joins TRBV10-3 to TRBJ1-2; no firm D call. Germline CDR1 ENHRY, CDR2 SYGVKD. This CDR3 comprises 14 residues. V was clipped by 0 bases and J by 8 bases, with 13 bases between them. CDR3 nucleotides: TGTGCCATCAGTGAGTCGCAGGTGCTTTTGGGCTACACCTTC. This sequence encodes CAISESQVLLGYTF.

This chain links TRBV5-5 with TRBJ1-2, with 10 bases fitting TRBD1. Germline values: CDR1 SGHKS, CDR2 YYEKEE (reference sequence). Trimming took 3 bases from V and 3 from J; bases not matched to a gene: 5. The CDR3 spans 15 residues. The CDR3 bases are TGTGCCAGCAGCTCCCGCGGGACAGGGGACTATGGCTACACCTTC. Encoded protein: CASSSRGTGDYGYTF.

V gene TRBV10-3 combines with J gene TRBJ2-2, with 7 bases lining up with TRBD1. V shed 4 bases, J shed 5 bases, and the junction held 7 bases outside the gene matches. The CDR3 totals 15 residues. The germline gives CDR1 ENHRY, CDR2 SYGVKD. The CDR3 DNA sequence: TGTGCCATCAGTGCTCGACAGGGCCAAACCGGGGAGCTGTTTTTT. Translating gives CAISARQGQTGELFF.

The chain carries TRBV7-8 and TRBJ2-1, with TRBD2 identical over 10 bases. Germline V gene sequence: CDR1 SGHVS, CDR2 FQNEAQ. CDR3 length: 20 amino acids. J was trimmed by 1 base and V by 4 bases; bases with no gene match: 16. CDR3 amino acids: CASSSSGGLAPHFSYNEQFF. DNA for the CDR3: TGTGCCAGCAGCTCCAGTGGGGGACTAGCGCCTCATTTTTCCTACAATGAGCAGTTCTTC.